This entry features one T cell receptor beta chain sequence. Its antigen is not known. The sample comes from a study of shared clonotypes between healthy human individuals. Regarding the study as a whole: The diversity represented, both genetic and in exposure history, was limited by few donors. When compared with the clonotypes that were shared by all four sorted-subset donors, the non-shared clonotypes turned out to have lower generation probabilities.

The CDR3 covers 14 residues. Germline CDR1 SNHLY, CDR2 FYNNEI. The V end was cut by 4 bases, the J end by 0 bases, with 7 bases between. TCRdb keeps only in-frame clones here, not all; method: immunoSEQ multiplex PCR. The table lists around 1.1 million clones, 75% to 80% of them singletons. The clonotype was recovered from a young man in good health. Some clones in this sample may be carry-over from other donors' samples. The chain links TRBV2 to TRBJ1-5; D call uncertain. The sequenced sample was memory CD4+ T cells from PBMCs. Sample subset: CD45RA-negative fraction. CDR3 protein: CASSAMGSNQPQHF. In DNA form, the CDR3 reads TGTGCCAGCAGTGCCATGGGTAGCAATCAGCCCCAGCATTTT.